This T cell receptor (beta chain) is from a study of control samples from healthy donors and cancer patients. The protocol was immunoSEQ multiplex PCR, while the TCRdb copy is restricted to in-frame clones and leaves out a portion. This sample carries about 150,000 clones, approximately 93% of them seen once, and the ten largest clones take approximately 5.7%. The specimen was blood. The sequence was obtained from a young man in good health.

CDR3 in amino acids: CAIKKDREVKDTQYF. The CDR3 region has the DNA TGTGCCATCAAAAAGGACAGGGAGGTTAAAGATACGCAGTATTTT. The V gene is TRBV10-3, the J gene TRBJ2-3; 8 positions agree with TRBD1. This CDR3 spans 15 amino acids. In germline, CDR1 is ENHRY, CDR2 SYGVKD. The junction had 11 bases not matched to a gene; V was cut back by 7 bases and J by 5 bases.